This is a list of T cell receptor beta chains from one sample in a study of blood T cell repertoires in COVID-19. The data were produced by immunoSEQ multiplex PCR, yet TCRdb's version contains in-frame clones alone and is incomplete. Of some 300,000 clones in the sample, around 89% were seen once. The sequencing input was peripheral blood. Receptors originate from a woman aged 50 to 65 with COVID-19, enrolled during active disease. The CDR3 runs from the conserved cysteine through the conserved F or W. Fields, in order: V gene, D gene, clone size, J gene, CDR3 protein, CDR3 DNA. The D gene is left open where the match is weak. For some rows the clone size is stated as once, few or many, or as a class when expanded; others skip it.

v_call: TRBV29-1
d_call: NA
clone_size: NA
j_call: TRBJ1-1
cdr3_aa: CSVVARPTSRQSEAFF
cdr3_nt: TGCAGCGTTGTAGCACGCCCCACTTCCCGACAGTCTGAAGCTTTCTTT

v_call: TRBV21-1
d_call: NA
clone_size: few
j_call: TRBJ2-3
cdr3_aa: CASTYREGSTDTQYF
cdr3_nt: TGTGCCAGCACATATCGGGAGGGAAGCACAGATACGCAGTATTTT

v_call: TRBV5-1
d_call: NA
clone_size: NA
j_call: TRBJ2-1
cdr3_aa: CASSLGDTSSYNEQFF
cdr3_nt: TGCGCCAGCAGCTTGGGGGACACGAGCTCCTACAATGAGCAGTTCTTC

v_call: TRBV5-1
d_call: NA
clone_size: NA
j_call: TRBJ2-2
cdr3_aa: CASSLPELTLTNTGELFF
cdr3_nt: TGCGCCAGCAGCTTGCCTGAACTGACTCTGACGAACACCGGGGAGCTGTTTTTT

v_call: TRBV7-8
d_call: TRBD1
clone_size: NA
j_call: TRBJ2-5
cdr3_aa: CASSSPSQGTGKGSQETQYF
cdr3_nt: TGTGCCAGCAGCTCCCCGTCCCAGGGGACAGGGAAAGGAAGCCAAGAGACCCAGTACTTC

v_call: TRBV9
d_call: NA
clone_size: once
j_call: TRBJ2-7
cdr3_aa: CASSPTGSPYEQYF
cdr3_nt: TGTGCCAGCAGCCCGACAGGATCTCCCTACGAGCAGTACTTC

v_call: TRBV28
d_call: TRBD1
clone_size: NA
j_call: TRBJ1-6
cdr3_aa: CASSKLRTGQNSPLHF
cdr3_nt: TGTGCCAGCAGCAAACTGAGGACAGGGCAGAATTCACCCCTCCACTTT

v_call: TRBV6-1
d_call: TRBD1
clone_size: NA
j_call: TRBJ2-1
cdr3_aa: CASSEGGTGGNEQFF
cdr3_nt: TGTGCCAGCAGTGAAGGAGGGACAGGGGGGAATGAGCAGTTCTTC

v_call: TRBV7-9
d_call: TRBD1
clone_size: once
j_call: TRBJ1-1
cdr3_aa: CASSPVPGQGISTEAFF
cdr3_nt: TGTGCCAGCAGCCCAGTCCCGGGACAGGGGATAAGCACTGAAGCTTTCTTT

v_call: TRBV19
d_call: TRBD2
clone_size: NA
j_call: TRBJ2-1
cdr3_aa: CATSGLAGNEQFF
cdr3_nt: TGTGCCACGTCGGGACTAGCGGGTAATGAGCAGTTCTTC

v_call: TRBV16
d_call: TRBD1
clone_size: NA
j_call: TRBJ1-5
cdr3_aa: CASSPTGQSNQPQHF
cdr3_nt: TGTGCCAGCAGCCCAACGGGACAGAGCAATCAGCCCCAGCATTTT

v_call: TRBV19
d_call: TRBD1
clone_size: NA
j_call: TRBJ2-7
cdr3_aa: CASSTPETGSYEQYF
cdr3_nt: TGTGCCAGTAGTACCCCCGAGACAGGGTCCTACGAGCAGTACTTC

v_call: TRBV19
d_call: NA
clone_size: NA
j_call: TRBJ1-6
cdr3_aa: CASSRGTPNSPLHF
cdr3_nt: TGTGCCAGTAGTCGGGGGACTCCTAATTCACCCCTCCACTTT

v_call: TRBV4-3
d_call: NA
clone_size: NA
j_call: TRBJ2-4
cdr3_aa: CASSQDVSRNIQYF
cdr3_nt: TGCGCCAGCAGCCAAGACGTTTCGAGAAACATTCAGTACTTC

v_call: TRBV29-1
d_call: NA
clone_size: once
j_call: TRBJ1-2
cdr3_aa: CSVEYGDYGYTF
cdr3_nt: TGCAGCGTTGAATACGGGGATTATGGCTACACCTTC

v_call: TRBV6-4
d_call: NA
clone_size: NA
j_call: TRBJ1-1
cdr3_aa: CASSYTRDTEAFF
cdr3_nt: TGTGCCAGCAGTTACACACGGGACACTGAAGCTTTCTTT

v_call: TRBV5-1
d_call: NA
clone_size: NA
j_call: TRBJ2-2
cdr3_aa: CASSSEVLAGGYTGELFF
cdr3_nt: TGCGCCAGCAGCTCCGAAGTTCTGGCAGGAGGGTATACCGGGGAGCTGTTTTTT

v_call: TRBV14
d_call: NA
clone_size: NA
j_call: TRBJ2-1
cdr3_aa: CASSPRGFVQFF
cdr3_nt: TGTGCCAGCAGCCCGCGAGGGTTTGTGCAGTTCTTC

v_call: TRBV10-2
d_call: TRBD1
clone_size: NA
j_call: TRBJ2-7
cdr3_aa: CASNSQGASYEQYF
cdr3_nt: TGCGCCAGCAACTCACAGGGGGCTTCCTACGAGCAGTACTTC

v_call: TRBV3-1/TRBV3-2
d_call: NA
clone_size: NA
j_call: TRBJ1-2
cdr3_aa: CASSPRRESGYTF
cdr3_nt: TGTGCCAGCAGCCCCCGTAGGGAGTCTGGCTACACCTTC

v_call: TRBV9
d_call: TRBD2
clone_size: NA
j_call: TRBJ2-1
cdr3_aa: CASSVGLAGGVEQFF
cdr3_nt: TGTGCCAGCAGCGTAGGGCTAGCGGGAGGGGTTGAGCAGTTCTTC

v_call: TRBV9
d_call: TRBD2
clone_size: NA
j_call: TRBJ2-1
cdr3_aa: CASSVQTSGTPNEQFF
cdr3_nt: TGTGCCAGCAGCGTCCAGACTAGCGGGACGCCAAATGAGCAGTTCTTC

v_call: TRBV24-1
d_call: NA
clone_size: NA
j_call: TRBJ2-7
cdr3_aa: CATSDPLTGPSSYEQYF
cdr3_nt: TGTGCCACCAGTGACCCCCTTACAGGGCCATCCTCCTACGAGCAGTACTTC

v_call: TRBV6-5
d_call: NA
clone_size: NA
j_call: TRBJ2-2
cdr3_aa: CASSYYGSDTGELFF
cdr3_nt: TGTGCCAGCAGTTACTACGGGAGTGACACCGGGGAGCTGTTTTTT

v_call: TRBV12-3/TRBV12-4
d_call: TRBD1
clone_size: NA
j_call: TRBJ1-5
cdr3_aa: CASSLGRGQPQHF
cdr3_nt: TGTGCCAGCAGTTTGGGCAGGGGGCAGCCCCAGCATTTT

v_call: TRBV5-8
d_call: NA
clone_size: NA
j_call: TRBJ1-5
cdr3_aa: CASSLEGLQPQHF
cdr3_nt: TGTGCCAGCAGCTTGGAGGGGCTTCAGCCCCAGCATTTT

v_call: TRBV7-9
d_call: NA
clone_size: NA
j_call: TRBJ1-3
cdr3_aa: CASSLTQGSGNTIYF
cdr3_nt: TGTGCCAGCAGCTTAACGCAGGGCTCTGGAAACACCATATATTTT

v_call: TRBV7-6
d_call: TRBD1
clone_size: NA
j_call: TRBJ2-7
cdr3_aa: CASSFGTGSYEQYF
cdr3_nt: TGTGCCAGCAGCTTCGGGACAGGGAGTTACGAGCAGTACTTC

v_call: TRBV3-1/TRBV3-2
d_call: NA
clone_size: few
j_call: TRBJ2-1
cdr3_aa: CASSRSYSGLEQFF
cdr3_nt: TGTGCCAGCAGCCGATCATATAGCGGCCTAGAGCAGTTCTTC

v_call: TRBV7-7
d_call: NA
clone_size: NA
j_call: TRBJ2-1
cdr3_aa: CASSYTPFTYNEQFF
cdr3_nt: TGTGCCAGCAGCTATACACCATTTACCTACAATGAGCAGTTCTTC

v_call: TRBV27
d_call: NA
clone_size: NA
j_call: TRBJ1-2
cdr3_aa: CASSLKPGTHNYGYTF
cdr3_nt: TGTGCCAGCAGTTTGAAGCCCGGGACTCATAACTATGGCTACACCTTC

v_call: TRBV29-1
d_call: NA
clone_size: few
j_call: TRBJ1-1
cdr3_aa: CSVLTLNTEAFF
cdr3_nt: TGCAGCGTCTTGACTTTGAACACTGAAGCTTTCTTT

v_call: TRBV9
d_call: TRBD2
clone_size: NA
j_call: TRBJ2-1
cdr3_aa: CASSPGLAGRNEQFF
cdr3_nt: TGTGCCAGCAGCCCCGGACTAGCGGGGAGGAATGAGCAGTTCTTC

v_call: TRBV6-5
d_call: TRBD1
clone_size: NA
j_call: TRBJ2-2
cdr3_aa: CASSRPGQGPGELFF
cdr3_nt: TGTGCCAGCAGCCGGCCGGGACAGGGGCCCGGGGAGCTGTTTTTT

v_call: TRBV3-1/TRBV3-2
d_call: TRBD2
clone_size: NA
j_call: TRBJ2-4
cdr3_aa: CASSQRTSGNKNIQYF
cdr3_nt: TGTGCCAGCAGCCAAAGGACTAGCGGTAACAAAAACATTCAGTACTTC

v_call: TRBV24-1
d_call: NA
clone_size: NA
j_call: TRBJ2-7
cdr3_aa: CATGDGGSYEQYF
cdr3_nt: TGTGCCACCGGGGACGGGGGATCCTACGAGCAGTACTTC

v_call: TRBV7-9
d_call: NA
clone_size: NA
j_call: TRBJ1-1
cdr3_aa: CASSIGSVTEAFF
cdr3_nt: TGTGCCAGCAGCATAGGGTCGGTCACTGAAGCTTTCTTT

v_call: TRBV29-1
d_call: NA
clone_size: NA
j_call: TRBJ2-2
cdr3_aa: CSVQQGGGTGELFF
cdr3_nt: TGCAGCGTACAACAGGGTGGGGGCACCGGGGAGCTGTTTTTT

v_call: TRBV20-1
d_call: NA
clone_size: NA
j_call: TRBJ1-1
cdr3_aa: CSASDWGRVGTEAFF
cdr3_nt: TGCAGTGCTAGTGATTGGGGCAGGGTTGGTACTGAAGCTTTCTTT

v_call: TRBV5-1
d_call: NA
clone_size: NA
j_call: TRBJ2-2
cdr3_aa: CASSLGQRYTGELFF
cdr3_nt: TGCGCCAGCAGCTTGGGGCAGCGGTACACCGGGGAGCTGTTTTTT

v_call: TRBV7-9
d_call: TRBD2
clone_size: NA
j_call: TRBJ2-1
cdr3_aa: CASTIELSGTSGNNEQFF
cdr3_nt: TGTGCCAGCACCATAGAGCTGTCCGGGACTAGCGGCAACAATGAGCAGTTCTTC

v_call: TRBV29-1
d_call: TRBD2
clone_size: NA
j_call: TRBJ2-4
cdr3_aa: CSVVPSGSGDIQYF
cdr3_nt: TGCAGCGTTGTTCCTAGCGGGAGCGGAGACATTCAGTACTTC

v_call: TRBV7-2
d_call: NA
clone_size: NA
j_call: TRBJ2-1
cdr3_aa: CASSLSVNQNNEQFF
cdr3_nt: TGTGCCAGCAGCTTAAGTGTCAATCAGAACAATGAGCAGTTCTTC

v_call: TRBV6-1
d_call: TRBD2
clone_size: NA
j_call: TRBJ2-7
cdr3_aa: CASRELRLAGGPVYEQYF
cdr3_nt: TGTGCCAGCAGGGAATTAAGACTAGCGGGAGGGCCGGTCTACGAGCAGTACTTC

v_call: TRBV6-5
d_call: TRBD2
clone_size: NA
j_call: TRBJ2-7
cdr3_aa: CASSYSGSGRAHEQYF
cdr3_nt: TGTGCCAGCAGTTACTCGGGAAGCGGGAGGGCCCACGAGCAGTACTTC

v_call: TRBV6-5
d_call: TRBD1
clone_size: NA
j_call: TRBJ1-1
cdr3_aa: CASSRDRNTEAFF
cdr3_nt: TGTGCCAGCAGCCGGGACAGGAACACTGAAGCTTTCTTT